These 24 T cell receptor beta chains originate from one sample sequenced in a study of T cells in localized non-small cell lung cancer. TCRdb keeps only in-frame clones here, not all; method: immunoSEQ multiplex PCR. Of 2,500 to 3,000 clones listed, roughly 26% are singletons. The sample in question was normal lung tissue next to the tumor, obtained before any cancer treatment. These receptor sequences come from a male donor aged 60 or older with stage II lung adenocarcinoma.

This clone is labeled large (0.1 to 1%). The gene calls are TRBV19 and TRBJ2-2; D is possibly TRBD1 or TRBD2 (5 bases each). CDR1 and CDR2 (germline): LNHDA, SQIVND (reference sequence). Trimming took 7 bases from V and 3 from J, leaving 15 bases between them. This CDR3 spans 15 amino acids. The CDR3 here is CASIRDLGDTGELFF. The CDR3 DNA reads as TGTGCCAGTATTCGGGACCTGGGGGACACCGGGGAGCTGTTTTTT. The full variable domain, completed using reference TRBV19 and TRBJ2-2, is DGGITQSPKYLFRKEGQNVTLSCEQNLNHDAMYWYRQDPGQGLRLIYYSQIVNDFQKGDIAEGYSVSREKKESFPLTVTSAQKNPTAFYLCASIRDLGDTGELFFGEGSRLTVL.

This clone was seen at least ten times. V is TRBV7-6 and J is TRBJ2-3; either TRBD1 or TRBD2 may supply D (6 bases each). The V gene's germline CDR1 is SGHVS and CDR2 FNYEAQ. The CDR3 contains 18 residues. The V gene lost 3 bases and the J gene lost 1 base, with 20 bases spanning the gap. CDR3 sequence reads: CASSFRHKGGMGTDTQYF. DNA for the CDR3: TGTGCCAGCAGCTTTCGACACAAAGGGGGGATGGGCACAGATACGCAGTATTTT.

The J gene is TRBJ2-7, the V gene TRBV25-1; possibly TRBD2 for D (6 bases). Germline CDR1 is MGHDK and CDR2 is SYGVNS. V shed 2 bases and J shed 4 bases, with 12 bases lying between them. There are 14 residues in the CDR3. CDR3 residues: CASSEAGLRYEQYF. CDR3 sequence (DNA): TGTGCCAGCAGTGAAGCGGGGCTCAGGTACGAGCAGTACTTC.

The chain employs TRBV25-1 and TRBJ1-5; weak D call: TRBD1 (6 bases). The CDR3 loop spans 13 amino acids. V dropped 4 bases and J dropped 11 bases, with 15 bases sitting between them. Per germline, CDR1 MGHDK and CDR2 SYGVNS. CDR3 sequence: CASSGHLAGAQHF. The DNA of the CDR3 is TGTGCCAGCAGTGGACACCTCGCAGGGGCCCAGCATTTT.

This clone was counted a few times. V and J are TRBV6-7 and TRBJ1-1; 12 nucleotides match TRBD1. TRBV6-7 is annotated as an ORF whose role is uncertain. V was pared by 11 bases and J by 8 bases, with 3 bases of the junction left unmatched. The CDR3 length is 11 residues. The CDR3 bases are TGTGCCGGGACAGGGGGCACGGAAGCTTTCTTT. It yields the protein CAGTGGTEAFF.

The chain uses TRBV19 and TRBJ2-1, with 8 bases identical to TRBD2. The CDR3 has 15 residues. Germline CDR1 and CDR2: LNHDA and SQIVND (reference sequence). After removal of 4 bases from V and 6 bases from J, the junction contained 8 bases not matched to a gene. CDR3 sequence (DNA): TGTGCCAGTAGTACGTCCGCTAGCGGGTTCAATGAGCAGTTCTTC. Translation: CASSTSASGFNEQFF.

This clone was recorded a few times. The chain uses TRBV6-8 and TRBJ1-3; D is unclear. Germline V lookup: CDR1 MNHGY, CDR2 SAAAGT. This CDR3 is built from 13 residues. Trimming removed 6 bases from V and 3 bases from J, with 9 bases in between. The CDR3 reads CASSLGRGNTIYF. DNA for the CDR3: TGTGCCAGCAGCCTCGGACGTGGAAACACCATATATTTT.

The sample holds a few counts of this clone. The chain employs TRBV6-8 and TRBJ2-5, with D perhaps matching TRBD1 (6 bases). The CDR3 totals 16 residues. CDR1 and CDR2 (germline): MNHGY, SAAAGT. Trimming stripped 6 bases from V and 1 base from J, with 18 bases between. CDR3 nucleotide sequence: TGTGCCAGCAGACCAAAACCGACAGGATTCCAAGAGACCCAGTACTTC. It is translated as CASRPKPTGFQETQYF.

In this sample, this clone turned up once. The genes are TRBV5-1 and TRBJ1-1; D possibly corresponds to TRBD1 (6 bases). The CDR3 is 16 amino acids. The V end lost 1 base, the J end lost 5 bases, and 18 bases lay between the germline ends. CDR1 and CDR2 (germline): SGHRS, YFSETQ. The CDR3 nucleotides are TGCGCCAGCAGCTTGACAGGGTCGAGAGGGTTTACTGAAGCTTTCTTT. Translated, it gives CASSLTGSRGFTEAFF.

This clone counts as large. CDR3: CASREGSSNQPQHF. The CDR3 DNA is TGTGCCAGCAGAGAGGGGAGCAGCAATCAGCCCCAGCATTTT. J is TRBJ1-5 and V is TRBV6-8; possible D gene TRBD1, 5 bases. This CDR3 comprises 14 residues. Trimming cost V 6 bases and J 1 base, with 10 bases left between them. The germline CDR1 and CDR2 sequences are MNHGY and SAAAGT.

This clone was observed a few times. The chain recombines TRBV11-3 with TRBJ2-7, with TRBD2 matching over 10 bases. Losses at the gene ends were 5 bases for V and 3 bases for J; bases not matched to a gene: 10. The germline V gene has CDR1 SGHNT and CDR2 YENEEA. CDR3 size: 16 residues. The CDR3 spells CASSAYKAGGVYEQYF. CDR3 sequence (DNA): TGTGCCAGCAGCGCTTATAAAGCGGGAGGGGTCTACGAGCAGTACTTC.

This rearrangement joins TRBV11-3 to TRBJ2-5; unclear D gene. Between the trimmed V and J ends, which lost 5 bases and 5 bases, there was a span of 15 bases. The CDR3 runs 14 residues. Germline loops: CDR1 SGHNT, CDR2 YENEEA. The CDR3 here is CASSQRPSRETQYF. The CDR3 bases are TGTGCCAGCAGCCAACGGCCGTCCCGGGAGACCCAGTACTTC.

The chain joins TRBV29-1 to TRBJ2-7; D not certain. The CDR3 totals 12 residues. Deletions cut 4 bases from V and 4 bases from J, with 11 bases between. The V gene's germline CDR1 is SQVTM and CDR2 ANQGSEA. CDR3 DNA sequence: TGCAGCGTTGGGAGCCAGTCGTACGAGCAGTACTTC. Its translation is CSVGSQSYEQYF.

The chain combines TRBV29-1 with TRBJ1-2; 7 bases fit TRBD1. V shed 8 bases, J shed 6 bases, and the junction held 9 bases outside the gene matches. Germline V gene data show CDR1 as SQVTM and CDR2 as ANQGSEA. This CDR3 is built from 12 residues. The CDR3 sequence is CSTLSQGDGYTF. The CDR3 nucleotides are TGCAGCACCCTCTCCCAGGGGGATGGCTACACCTTC.

This clone appeared a few times. The chain joins TRBV7-1 to TRBJ2-5; 7 nucleotides align to TRBD1. TRBV7-1 counts as an open reading frame of uncertain function. J lost 5 bases, V lost 4 bases, and 4 bases had no gene match. The CDR3 has 13 amino acids. CDR3 DNA sequence: TGTGCCAGCAGCTTAGACAGGGATGAGACCCAGTACTTC. This translates into CASSLDRDETQYF.

This sequence joins TRBV11-3 and TRBJ1-5; TRBD1 matches at 8 bases. This CDR3 is built from 15 residues. J was trimmed by 10 bases and V by 1 base; bases with no gene match: 9. In germline, CDR1 is SGHNT, CDR2 YENEEA. The CDR3 coding sequence is TGTGCCAGCAGCTTAGGCAGGGGGCGGGATAATCCCCAGCATTTT. Translating it yields CASSLGRGRDNPQHF.

The chain couples TRBV28 to TRBJ1-2, with 7 bases fitting TRBD1. The CDR3 is made up of 16 amino acids. Germline CDR1 reads MDHEN; CDR2 reads SYDVKM. With V trimmed by 5 bases and J by 1 base, 10 bases remained unmatched. CDR3: CASSAQGESINYGYTF. CDR3 coding DNA: TGTGCCAGCAGTGCTCAGGGGGAGTCGATTAACTATGGCTACACCTTC.

The chain combines TRBV1 with TRBJ1-1. TRBV1 is recorded as a pseudogene. This CDR3 region has 15 residues. The CDR3 protein is CASSPRGSPNTEAFF. The CDR3 DNA reads TGCGCCAGCAGCCCACGGGGGTCCCCGAACACTGAAGCTTTCTTT.

This clone was counted a few times. V usage is TRBV28 and J usage is TRBJ2-3, with 8 bases fitting TRBD2. V lost 6 bases, J lost 4 bases, and 9 bases stayed unmatched. This CDR3 spans 15 amino acids. In germline, CDR1 is MDHEN, CDR2 SYDVKM. The CDR3 spells CASSPGGSFPDTQYF. The CDR3 coding sequence is TGTGCCAGCAGCCCGGGGGGGAGTTTCCCAGATACGCAGTATTTT.

This clone counts as medium-sized. The genes are TRBV6-8 and TRBJ1-6, with 12 bases fitting TRBD1. Losses at the gene ends were 4 bases for V and 10 bases for J; bases not matched to a gene: 5. Looked up from germline, CDR1 is MNHGY and CDR2 is SAAAGT. The CDR3 covers 15 residues. Here the CDR3 reads CASSWGTGGVSPLHF. CDR3 coding DNA: TGTGCCAGCAGTTGGGGGACAGGGGGCGTCTCACCCCTCCACTTT.

The chain recombines TRBV30 with TRBJ2-5; D unresolved. In germline, CDR1 is GTSNPN, CDR2 SVGIG (reference sequence). V was clipped by 0 bases and J by 2 bases, with 13 bases between them. The CDR3 totals 15 residues. This CDR3 reads CAWSVPLGPQETQYF. CDR3 sequence (DNA): TGTGCCTGGAGTGTACCTCTAGGGCCGCAAGAGACCCAGTACTTC.

The J gene is TRBJ2-7, the V gene TRBV2, with a possible D match to TRBD2 (5 bases). Germline V lookup: CDR1 SNHLY, CDR2 FYNNEI. CDR3 length equals 13 residues. The V end lost 5 bases, the J end lost 2 bases, and 10 bases lay between the germline ends. The CDR3 DNA reads TGTGCCAGCAGTAAAATGAGGGCCTACGAGCAGTACTTC. It specifies CASSKMRAYEQYF.

The chain combines TRBV19 with TRBJ1-5; D unresolved. The CDR3 consists of 12 residues. V lost 5 bases, J lost 1 base, and 3 bases lay in between. Germline-derived CDR1 and CDR2 are LNHDA and SQIVND (reference sequence). The CDR3 DNA follows: TGTGCCAGTAGTGTCAGCAATCAGCCCCAGCATTTT. Protein sequence: CASSVSNQPQHF.

The chain carries TRBV11-3 and TRBJ2-2; a weak D match, TRBD2 (6 bases). V was pared by 3 bases and J by 6 bases, with 14 bases between. Germline-derived CDR1 and CDR2 are SGHNT and YENEEA. There are 15 residues in the CDR3. The CDR3 DNA is TGTGCCAGCAGCTTTAGTCATACGGGGGCCGGGGAGCTGTTTTTT. This gives the protein CASSFSHTGAGELFF.